This entry describes one T cell receptor beta chain. Antigen specificity is unknown. The data were obtained in a study of shared clonotypes between healthy human individuals. Whole-study results and caveats: Represented genetic and exposure-history diversity was restricted by having few donors.

Profiling relied on immunoSEQ multiplex PCR, and the TCRdb table lists in-frame clones only, not all of them. Here the sample spans about 520,000 clones, approximately 80% being singletons. Extraction of genomic DNA in unsorted samples used roughly 94 million PBMCs. Germline CDR1 GTSNPN, CDR2 SVGIG (reference sequence). The ends lost 5 bases at V and 6 bases at J; junction bases unmatched: 2. This CDR3 has 13 residues. The receptor was isolated from a woman between 40 and 55 years old in good health. Some clones in this sample may be carry-over from other donors' samples. V is TRBV30 and J is TRBJ2-2, with 11 positions matching TRBD2. The specimen sequenced was PBMCs. The CDR3 DNA reads as TGTGCCTGGCTAGCGGGAGGCCCCGGGGAGCTGTTTTTT. Translation gives CAWLAGGPGELFF.